The 26 T cell receptor beta chains below were found in one sample sequenced in a study of PD-1 blockade in classical Hodgkin lymphoma. The time point is: newly diagnosed, previously untreated cHL patient sample. It was by magnetic negative selection that CD4+ T cells were purified from thawed PBMCs. TCRdb's copy holds only in-frame clones and misses some; the assay was immunoSEQ multiplex PCR. The sample includes about 22,000 clones, 75% to 95% of them seen just once. The sequenced sample was CD4+ T cells from blood. These receptors came from a human donor with classical Hodgkin lymphoma.

This clone was seen a single time. The chain carries TRBV4-1 and TRBJ1-5, with a weak D call TRBD1 (5 bases). CDR1 and CDR2 from the germline V gene are MGHRA and YSYEKL. CDR3 size: 15 residues. V gave up 8 bases and J gave up 1 base, with 15 bases separating them. CDR3 nucleotides: TGCGCCAGCCGATCTCTCCGGGGGAGCAATCAGCCCCAGCATTTT. Translation: CASRSLRGSNQPQHF.

V gene TRBV13 combines with J gene TRBJ2-7; TRBD2 is a possible D gene (5 bases). Trimming pared 0 bases from V and 1 base from J, leaving 7 bases between. Germline CDR1 PRHDT, CDR2 FYEKMQ (reference sequence). CDR3 length: 14 residues. CDR3 nucleotides: TGTGCCAGCAGCTTAGGCCGGGATTCCTACGAGCAGTACTTC. Protein product: CASSLGRDSYEQYF.

V usage is TRBV18 and J usage is TRBJ1-1, with a weak D call TRBD1 (6 bases). CDR1 KGHSH and CDR2 LQKENI come from the germline V gene. Deletions cut 3 bases from V and 5 bases from J, with 10 bases between. The CDR3 length is 13 residues. The CDR3 reads CASSPRQGTEAFF. CDR3 coding DNA: TGTGCCAGCTCACCCCGGCAGGGGACTGAAGCTTTCTTT.

V usage is TRBV10-3 and J usage is TRBJ2-5, with TRBD2 matching over 12 bases. Trimming cost V 6 bases and J 5 bases; bases outside gene matches: 16. Germline CDR1 ENHRY, CDR2 SYGVKD. The CDR3 length is 18 residues. The CDR3 here is CAISPRLAGEAREETQYF. The CDR3 DNA reads as TGTGCCATCAGCCCAAGACTAGCGGGGGAAGCCCGGGAGGAGACCCAGTACTTC.

This clone was observed a handful of times. CDR3 protein: CASSSGRVTANSPLHF. The DNA of the CDR3 is TGTGCCAGCAGTTCGGGCAGGGTAACGGCTAATTCACCCCTCCACTTT. The chain joins TRBV28 to TRBJ1-6; a weak D match, TRBD1 (5 bases). The V and J ends lost 4 bases and 6 bases respectively, with 16 bases between them. The CDR3 covers 16 residues. The germline gives CDR1 MDHEN, CDR2 SYDVKM.

V and J are TRBV2 and TRBJ1-5; a possible D gene is TRBD1 (6 bases). The germline V and J ends were trimmed by 5 bases and 1 base, with 9 bases remaining between them. CDR1 is SNHLY, CDR2 FYNNEI, per germline. The CDR3 contains 14 residues. For the CDR3, the DNA is TGTGCCAGCAGTACAGGGAGGAGCAATCAGCCCCAGCATTTT. Its protein product is CASSTGRSNQPQHF.

This chain uses TRBV7-6 with TRBJ1-1, with 7 bases aligning to TRBD1. J gave up 1 base and V 5 bases, and 7 bases lay outside the gene matches. There are 15 residues in the CDR3. Germline V gene data show CDR1 as SGHVS and CDR2 as FNYEAQ. The CDR3 DNA follows: TGTGCCAGCAGCCCTCGGTACAGGGGGAACACTGAAGCTTTCTTT. The encoded protein is CASSPRYRGNTEAFF.

CDR3 in amino acids: CASSHRESQETQYF. CDR3 sequence (DNA): TGCGCCAGCAGCCACCGGGAATCTCAAGAGACCCAGTACTTC. The chain employs TRBV4-1 and TRBJ2-5; a possible D gene is TRBD2 (5 bases). The CDR3 is 14 residues long. V lost 3 bases and J 2 bases, leaving 10 bases between the germline ends. Germline CDR1 is MGHRA and CDR2 is YSYEKL.

The chain joins TRBV18 to TRBJ2-1, with TRBD2 matching over 10 bases. This CDR3 contains 16 residues. Germline V gene lookup returns CDR1 KGHSH and CDR2 LQKENI. With V trimmed by 1 base and J by 4 bases, 4 bases remained unmatched. This chain's CDR3 is CASSPLRAGGYNEQFF. The CDR3 DNA reads TGTGCCAGCTCACCACTGAGAGCGGGGGGGTACAATGAGCAGTTCTTC.

This clone came up a few times. The chain is built from TRBV2 and TRBJ1-5, with a weak D call TRBD1 (6 bases). The CDR3 runs to 15 residues. The germline V and J ends were trimmed by 4 bases and 4 bases, with 14 bases remaining between them. The germline gives CDR1 SNHLY, CDR2 FYNNEI. The CDR3 loop reads CASSVDRLGNQPQHF. The CDR3 DNA is TGTGCCAGCAGTGTCGACAGGTTGGGGAATCAGCCCCAGCATTTT. Full variable domain (outside the CDR3, taken from reference TRBV2 and TRBJ1-5): EPEVTQTPSHQVTQMGQEVILRCVPISNHLYFYWYRQILGQKVEFLVSFYNNEISEKSEIFDDQFSVERPDGSNFTLKIRSTKLEDSAMYFCASSVDRLGNQPQHFGDGTRLSIL.

The chain links TRBV5-6 to TRBJ2-2; no clear D. The germline V gene has CDR1 SGHDT and CDR2 YYEEEE. Between the trimmed V and J ends, which lost 4 bases and 6 bases, there was a span of 7 bases. The CDR3 extends over 12 amino acids. The CDR3 DNA is TGTGCCAGCAGCCTGTCGGCCGGGGAGCTGTTTTTT. It codes for CASSLSAGELFF.

The CDR3: CASSLLLAQETQYF. The DNA of the CDR3 is TGTGCCAGCAGCTTATTACTGGCCCAAGAGACCCAGTACTTC. The chain couples TRBV5-5 to TRBJ2-5; D remains unclear. V lost 2 bases to trimming and J lost 1 base, with 9 bases between them. The CDR3 length is 14 residues. Germline-derived CDR1 and CDR2 are SGHKS and YYEKEE (reference sequence). Full variable domain (rest looked up from reference TRBV5-5 and TRBJ2-5): DAGVTQSPTHLIKTRGQQVTLRCSPISGHKSVSWYQQVLGQGPQFIFQYYEKEERGRGNFPDRFSARQFPNYSSELNVNALLLGDSALYLCASSLLLAQETQYFGPGTRLLVL.

Worth noting for this clone: One junction end disagrees with the germline gene, perhaps due to a read error. Here the CDR3 DNA reads TGTGTCTGGCCCGAGGGGGGGGCGTGCAATCAGCCCCAGCATTTT. Its protein product is CVWPEGGACNQPQHF. The chain joins TRBV30 to TRBJ1-5; TRBD1 might be the D (6 bases). Germline V gene lookup returns CDR1 GTSNPN and CDR2 SVGIG (reference sequence). CDR3 length equals 15 residues. The whole variable domain, filled in from reference TRBV30 and TRBJ1-5, reads SQTIHQWPATLVQPVGSPLSLECTVEGTSNPNLYWYRQAAGRGLQLLFYSVGIGQISSEVPQNLSASRPQDRQFILSSKKLLLSDSGFYLCVWPEGGACNQPQHFGDGTRLSIL.

CDR3 loop: CTSSYLDRGNTEAFF. In DNA form, the CDR3 reads TGCACCAGCAGCTACCTAGACAGGGGGAACACTGAAGCTTTCTTT. The chain links TRBV1 to TRBJ1-1; the table's D call, TRBD1, has no DNA check behind it. TRBV1 corresponds to a pseudogene. This CDR3 is built from 15 residues.

The chain carries TRBV28 and TRBJ2-2; 7 positions agree with TRBD2. CDR1 and CDR2 from the germline V gene are MDHEN and SYDVKM. The CDR3 is 18 residues long. V dropped 5 bases and J dropped 3; count of bases not matched to a gene: 15. CDR3 sequence: CASSPGGRVFVDTGELFF. The CDR3 nucleotides read TGTGCCAGCAGTCCTGGAGGGAGGGTCTTTGTGGACACCGGGGAGCTGTTTTTT.

The V gene is TRBV6-5, the J gene TRBJ1-6, with 7 bases identical to TRBD1. This CDR3 comprises 14 residues. V lost 7 bases to trimming and J lost 7 bases; unmatched junction nucleotides: 7. Germline loops: CDR1 MNHEY, CDR2 SVGAGI. This chain's CDR3 is CASTYRGENSPLHF. The CDR3 bases are TGTGCCAGCACCTACAGGGGCGAAAATTCACCCCTCCACTTT.

The rearrangement joins TRBV14 to TRBJ1-2; D is ambiguous. There are 14 residues in the CDR3. CDR1 is SGHDN, CDR2 FVKESK, per germline. Trimming removed 1 base from V and 2 bases from J, with 8 bases in between. The CDR3 protein is CASSQGSHNYGYTF. CDR3 in DNA: TGTGCCAGCAGCCAAGGTAGTCACAACTATGGCTACACCTTC.

This rearrangement joins TRBV19 to TRBJ1-2; D is undetermined. CDR3 length: 17 residues. The germline V and J ends were trimmed by 3 bases and 0 bases, with 17 bases remaining between them. CDR1 is LNHDA and CDR2 is SQIVND in the germline V gene (reference sequence). The chain's CDR3 is CASSIYSTTAANYGYTF. Written as DNA, the CDR3 is TGTGCCAGTAGTATTTACTCCACTACAGCTGCTAACTATGGCTACACCTTC.

This chain uses TRBV14 with TRBJ2-1, with 7 bases aligning to TRBD2. The CDR3 runs 18 residues. The V segment lost 0 bases and the J segment 2 bases; nucleotides outside the gene matches: 10. Germline assignment: CDR1 SGHDN and CDR2 FVKESK. CDR3 sequence: CASSQDWASGSTYNEQFF. The CDR3 nucleotides are TGTGCCAGCAGCCAAGATTGGGCTAGCGGTTCAACCTACAATGAGCAGTTCTTC.

The V and J genes are TRBV5-4 and TRBJ2-7, with D perhaps TRBD1 (6 bases). The CDR3 extends over 16 amino acids. Per the germline V gene, CDR1 is SGHNT and CDR2 is YYREEE (reference sequence). Trimming pared 0 bases from V and 3 bases from J, leaving 16 bases between. CDR3 loop: CASSLGGQGIVYEQYF. In nucleotides, the CDR3 is TGTGCCAGCAGCTTGGGTGGGCAGGGGATAGTCTACGAGCAGTACTTC.

The chain links TRBV5-4 to TRBJ1-2, with D possibly being TRBD1 (5 bases). Trimming took off 0 bases at V and 8 bases at J, with 8 bases between the two ends. CDR1 and CDR2 from the germline V gene are SGHNT and YYREEE (reference sequence). This CDR3 contains 12 residues. The CDR3 nucleotides read TGTGCCAGCAGCTTGGTCAGGGAGGGCTACACCTTC. Encoded protein: CASSLVREGYTF.

This chain joins TRBV9 and TRBJ2-7; D tentatively reads TRBD1 or TRBD2 (5 bases each). Germline CDR1 reads SGDLS; CDR2 reads YYNGEE. The CDR3 consists of 15 residues. Trimming removed 0 bases at V and 3 bases at J, with 13 bases between. The CDR3 DNA is TGTGCCAGCAGCGTAGTTCCAGGGACCGGCTACGAGCAGTACTTC. Amino acid sequence: CASSVVPGTGYEQYF.

The rearrangement uses TRBV6-6 and TRBJ2-3, with a weak D call TRBD2 (6 bases). Trimming cost V 2 bases and J 0 bases, with 9 bases left between them. The CDR3 runs 15 residues. Germline V CDR1 and CDR2: MNHNY, SVGAGI (reference sequence). The CDR3 loop is CASSYGGVSTDTQYF. Here the CDR3 DNA reads TGTGCCAGCAGTTACGGCGGGGTTAGCACAGATACGCAGTATTTT.

The rearrangement joins TRBV5-1 to TRBJ1-5; no definite D call. This CDR3 has 13 amino acids. Germline V gene sequence: CDR1 SGHRS, CDR2 YFSETQ. Deletions cut 4 bases from V and 0 bases from J, with 5 bases between. The DNA of the CDR3 is TGCGCCAGCAGCCTCGATAGCAATCAGCCCCAGCATTTT. Its translation: CASSLDSNQPQHF.

The chain links TRBV10-3 to TRBJ2-7, with no clear D. Germline V CDR1 and CDR2: ENHRY, SYGVKD. Trimming stripped 7 bases from V and 6 bases from J, with 4 bases between. The CDR3 spans 9 residues. CDR3 bases: TGTGCCATCACGGCCGAGCAGTACTTC. Amino acids: CAITAEQYF.

V gene TRBV2 combines with J gene TRBJ2-7; possibly TRBD2 for D (6 bases). V lost 6 bases and J lost 3, with 15 bases in between. Germline V gene lookup returns CDR1 SNHLY and CDR2 FYNNEI. The CDR3 runs to 14 residues. This chain's CDR3 is CASRPYRGNYEQYF. The CDR3 nucleotides are TGTGCCAGCAGGCCCTATCGGGGGAACTACGAGCAGTACTTC.